The T cell receptor beta chain described here comes from a study of siplizumab effects on memory and regulatory T cells. General study points: Naive T cells seemed more diverse than memory cells; they also seemed major alloresponse contributors. Proliferating clones, CD4+ or CD8+, lacked an assignable naive or memory phenotype in roughly 75-95% of cases.

Around 9.1 x 10^4 TCR templates per sample were assayed. Clones were read by immunoSEQ multiplex PCR, and TCRdb kept only the in-frame ones, dropping some. There are approximately 90,000 clones in the sample; 94% occur only once, and approximately 0.3% lies in the top ten. Looked up from germline, CDR1 is SSHAT and CDR2 is FNYEAQ (reference sequence). The CDR3 contains 18 residues. On this clone: Its antigen is unidentified. At one boundary the junction diverges from the germline segment, which might be a read error.

This TCR derives from a human donor in good health. Sequenced input: non-Treg CD4+ T cells sorted from blood. The chain joins TRBV7-7 to TRBJ2-7; D may correspond to TRBD1 or TRBD2 (5 bases each). CDR3 amino acids: CASSLSNIWDEVTYEQYF. Here the CDR3 DNA reads TGTGCTAGCAGCTTGAGCAACATTTGGGACGAGGTGACCTACGAGCAGTACTTC.